Shown below are 5 T cell receptor beta chains from a single sample sequenced in a study of early T cells in non-severe SARS-CoV-2 infection. Each CDR3 protein is one row after TCRdb ran MiXCR on the 5' RACE reads. The top ten clones hold 5.5% to 7% of a sample with tens of thousands of distinct CDR3 sequences, roughly 5.7% of them seen once. This specimen consisted of whole blood, obtained at baseline. The receptor source for this set is an adult who was a healthcare worker with PCR-confirmed SARS-CoV-2 infection or an uninfected control (not recorded which).

This clonotype was counted at least ten times. This chain uses TRBV7-8 with TRBJ2-5; D is unclear. The CDR3 sequence is 11 residues long. V lost 5 bases and J 10 bases, leaving 11 bases between the germline ends. Germline-derived CDR1 and CDR2 are SGHVS and FQNEAQ. The CDR3 DNA sequence: TGTGCCAGCAGCGCCCCTGGGGACCAGTACTTC. It yields the protein CASSAPGDQYF.

This clonotype turned up a few times. The chain combines TRBV28 with TRBJ1-5; 9 bases map to TRBD1. Germline V gene sequence: CDR1 MDHEN, CDR2 SYDVKM. The V and J ends lost 7 bases and 4 bases, in that order; junction bases with no gene match: 8. The CDR3 runs 15 residues. CDR3 DNA sequence: TGTGCCAGCACCCGGACAGGGGAAAAGAATCAGCCCCAGCATTTT. Protein sequence: CASTRTGEKNQPQHF.

This clonotype was seen repeatedly, ten times or more. The chain carries TRBV12-3 or TRBV12-4 and TRBJ1-1, with D hard to call. The V and J ends lost 7 bases and 2 bases respectively, with 14 bases between them. The CDR3 covers 14 residues. The CDR3 sequence is CASILSGSNTEAFF. CDR3 bases: TGTGCCAGCATTCTCTCGGGTAGTAACACTGAAGCTTTCTTT.

In this sample, this clonotype turned up many times. The rearrangement links TRBV6-6 to TRBJ2-1; 10 nucleotides agree with TRBD2. After removal of 5 bases from V and 1 base from J, the junction contained 11 bases not matched to a gene. CDR3 length equals 18 residues. Germline V gene sequence: CDR1 MNHNY, CDR2 SVGAGI (reference sequence). CDR3 loop: CASSPRTHSGRSYNEQFF. Here the CDR3 DNA reads TGTGCCAGCAGTCCCCGAACCCATAGCGGGAGGTCCTACAATGAGCAGTTCTTC.

This clonotype was detected many times. This chain connects TRBV18 to TRBJ2-1; TRBD2 might be the D (6 bases). The CDR3 spans 17 residues. Trimming removed 1 base at V and 0 bases at J, with 13 bases between. Germline assignment: CDR1 KGHSH and CDR2 LQKENI. CDR3 nucleotide sequence: TGTGCCAGCTCACCACGCAACGGGAGAAGCTCCTACAATGAGCAGTTCTTC. It codes for CASSPRNGRSSYNEQFF. The full variable domain, its missing parts supplied by reference TRBV18 and TRBJ2-1, is NAGVMQNPRHLVRRRGQEARLRCSPMKGHSHVYWYRQLPEEGLKFMVYLQKENIIDESGMPKERFSAEFPKEGPSILRIQQVVRGDSAAYFCASSPRNGRSSYNEQFFGPGTRLTVL.